This TCR beta chain was profiled in a study of OX40 agonist ivuxolimab in advanced cancers. The data were produced by immunoSEQ multiplex PCR, yet TCRdb's version contains in-frame clones alone and is incomplete. The table lists about 84,000 clones, about 80% of them singletons. The sequence was obtained from an adult with an advanced solid tumor such as melanoma, head and neck, liver or kidney cancer. The specimen was CD4+ or CD8+ T cells sorted from blood, collected in a trial of the OX40 agonist ivuxolimab.

The CDR3 is CAIGSSGGANIQYF. In DNA form, the CDR3 reads TGTGCCATCGGAAGTAGCGGGGGGGCTAACATTCAGTACTTC. The chain is built from TRBV6-6 and TRBJ2-4; 11 bases align to TRBD2. CDR1 and CDR2 (germline): MNHNY, SVGAGI (reference sequence). V lost 10 bases, J lost 7 bases, and 9 bases stayed unmatched. This CDR3 has 14 residues.